Shown below are 5 T cell receptor beta chains from a single sample sequenced in a study of T cell responses to AZD1222 COVID-19 vaccine. TCRdb's table, derived via immunoSEQ multiplex PCR, lists solely in-frame clones and lacks some. The sample holds some 96,000 clones, approximately 84% seen once. This sample comprised peripheral blood, obtained 28 days after the second AZD1222 dose. The origin of the receptors is an adult who received the AZD1222 COVID-19 vaccine.

This sequence joins TRBV3-1 (or the pseudogene TRBV3-2) and TRBJ2-1, with D possibly being TRBD2 (6 bases). The CDR3 covers 14 residues. Trimming stripped 4 bases from V and 10 bases from J, with 17 bases between. Germline CDR1 is LGHDT and CDR2 is YNNKEL (reference sequence). The CDR3 bases are TGTGCCAGCAGCCGGCTAGCGAAGAACCCGGAGCAGTTCTTC. It codes for CASSRLAKNPEQFF.

The chain has TRBV24-1 and TRBJ2-7; weak D call: TRBD1 (6 bases). Per the germline V gene, CDR1 is KGHDR and CDR2 is SFDVKD. V was shortened by 3 bases and J by 3 bases, with 14 bases between the two germline ends. This CDR3 is built from 15 residues. The CDR3 DNA follows: TGTGCCACCAGTGATCCCCGAATGGACAGCTACGAGCAGTACTTC. Its protein product is CATSDPRMDSYEQYF.

The J gene is TRBJ2-3, the V gene TRBV7-2, with a tentative D call TRBD2 (5 bases). The CDR3 contains 14 residues. In germline, CDR1 is SGHTA, CDR2 FQGNSA. Trimming shortened V by 6 bases and J by 0 bases, and 10 bases separated the two germline ends. This CDR3 is CASSRRSSTDTQYF. The CDR3 DNA reads TGTGCCAGCAGTCGGAGGTCTAGCACAGATACGCAGTATTTT. Full variable domain (rest looked up from reference TRBV7-2 and TRBJ2-3): GAGVSQSPSNKVTEKGKDVELRCDPISGHTALYWYRQSLGQGLEFLIYFQGNSAPDKSGLPSDRFSAERTGGSVSTLTIQRTQQEDSAVYLCASSRRSSTDTQYFGPGTRLTVL.

The chain couples TRBV10-3 to TRBJ1-2; D gene unclear. V lost 2 bases, J lost 0 bases, and 13 bases lay in between. Germline CDR1 reads ENHRY; CDR2 reads SYGVKD. CDR3 length: 16 amino acids. In DNA, the CDR3 is TGTGCCATCAGTGAGATCGCAGGCGAAGCTAACTATGGCTACACCTTC. Its translation is CAISEIAGEANYGYTF.

The rearrangement joins TRBV14 to TRBJ1-2; D is undetermined. The V gene's germline CDR1 is SGHDN and CDR2 FVKESK. The CDR3 is 15 amino acids. V was pared by 0 bases and J by 7 bases, with 15 bases between. The CDR3 DNA follows: TGTGCCAGCAGCCAAGAGGGGAGACTCTTTAGTGGCTACACCTTC. Protein sequence: CASSQEGRLFSGYTF. The whole variable domain, filled in from reference TRBV14 and TRBJ1-2, reads EAGVTQFPSHSVIEKGQTVTLRCDPISGHDNLYWYRRVMGKEIKFLLHFVKESKQDESGMPNNRFLAERTGGTYSTLKVQPAELEDSGVYFCASSQEGRLFSGYTFGSGTRLTVV.